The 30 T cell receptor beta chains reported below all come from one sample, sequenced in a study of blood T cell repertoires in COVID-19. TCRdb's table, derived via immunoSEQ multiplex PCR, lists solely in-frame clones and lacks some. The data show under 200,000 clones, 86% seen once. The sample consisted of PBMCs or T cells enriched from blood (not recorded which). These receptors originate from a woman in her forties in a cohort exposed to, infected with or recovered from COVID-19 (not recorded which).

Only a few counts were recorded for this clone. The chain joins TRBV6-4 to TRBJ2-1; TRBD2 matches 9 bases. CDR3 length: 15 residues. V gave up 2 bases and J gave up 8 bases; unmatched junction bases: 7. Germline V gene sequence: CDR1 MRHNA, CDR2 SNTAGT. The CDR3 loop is CASSDEAGGLDEQFF. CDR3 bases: TGTGCCAGCAGTGACGAAGCGGGAGGACTAGATGAGCAGTTCTTC.

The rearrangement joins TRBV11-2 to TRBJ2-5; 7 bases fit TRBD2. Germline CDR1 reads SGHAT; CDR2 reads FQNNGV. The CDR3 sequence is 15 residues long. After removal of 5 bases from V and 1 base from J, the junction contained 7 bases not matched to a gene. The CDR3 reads CASSLTSSFQETQYF. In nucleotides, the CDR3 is TGTGCCAGCAGCCTGACTAGCTCGTTCCAAGAGACCCAGTACTTC.

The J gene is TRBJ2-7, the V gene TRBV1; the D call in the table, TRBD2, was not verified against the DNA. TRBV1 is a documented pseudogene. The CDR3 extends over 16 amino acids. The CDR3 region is CTSSQERTGSPYEQYF. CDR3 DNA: TGCACCAGCAGCCAAGAGCGTACGGGTTCCCCCTACGAGCAGTACTTC.

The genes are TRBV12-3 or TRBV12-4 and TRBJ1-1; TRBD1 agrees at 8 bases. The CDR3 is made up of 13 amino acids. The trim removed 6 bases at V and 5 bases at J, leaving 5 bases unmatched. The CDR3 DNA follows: TGTGCCAGCAGACTCAGGGGGCGGACTGAAGCTTTCTTT. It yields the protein CASRLRGRTEAFF.

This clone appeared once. CDR3 DNA: TGCGCCAGCAGCCAAGCCGGAACTAGAGCAGATACGCAGTATTTT. Its protein is CASSQAGTRADTQYF. The chain combines TRBV4-1 with TRBJ2-3, with a weak D call TRBD2 (5 bases). V was pared by 1 base and J by 4 bases, with 12 bases between. The germline V gene has CDR1 MGHRA and CDR2 YSYEKL. The CDR3 is 15 residues long.

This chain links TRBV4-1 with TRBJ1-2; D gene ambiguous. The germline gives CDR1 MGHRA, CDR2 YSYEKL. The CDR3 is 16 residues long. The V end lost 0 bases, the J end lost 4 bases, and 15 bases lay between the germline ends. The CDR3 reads CASSQDANYGVYGYTF. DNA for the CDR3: TGCGCCAGCAGCCAAGACGCGAACTACGGAGTCTATGGCTACACCTTC.

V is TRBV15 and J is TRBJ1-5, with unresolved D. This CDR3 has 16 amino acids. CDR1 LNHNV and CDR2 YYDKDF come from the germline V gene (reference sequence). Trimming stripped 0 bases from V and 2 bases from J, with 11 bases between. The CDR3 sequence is CATSREGGSGNQPQHF. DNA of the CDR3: TGTGCCACCAGCAGAGAAGGCGGGAGCGGCAATCAGCCCCAGCATTTT.

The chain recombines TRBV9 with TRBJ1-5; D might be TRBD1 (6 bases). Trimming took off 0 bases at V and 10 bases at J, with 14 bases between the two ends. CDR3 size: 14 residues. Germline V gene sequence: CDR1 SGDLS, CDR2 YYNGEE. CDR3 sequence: CASSVGGGPSPQHF. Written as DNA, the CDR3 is TGTGCCAGCAGCGTAGGCGGGGGGCCCTCCCCCCAGCATTTT.

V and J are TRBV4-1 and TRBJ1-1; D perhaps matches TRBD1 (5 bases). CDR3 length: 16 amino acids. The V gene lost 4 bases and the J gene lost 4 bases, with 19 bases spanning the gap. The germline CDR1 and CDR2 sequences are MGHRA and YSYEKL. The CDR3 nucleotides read TGCGCCAGCAGCCCCATCGGGAGAAGGGGAGGCACTGAAGCTTTCTTT. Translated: CASSPIGRRGGTEAFF.

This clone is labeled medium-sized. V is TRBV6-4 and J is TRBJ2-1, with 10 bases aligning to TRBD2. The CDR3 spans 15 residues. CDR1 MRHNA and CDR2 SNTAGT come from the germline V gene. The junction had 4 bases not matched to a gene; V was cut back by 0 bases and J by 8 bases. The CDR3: CASSDSETSGHEQFF. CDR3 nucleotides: TGTGCCAGCAGTGACTCGGAGACTAGCGGGCATGAGCAGTTCTTC.

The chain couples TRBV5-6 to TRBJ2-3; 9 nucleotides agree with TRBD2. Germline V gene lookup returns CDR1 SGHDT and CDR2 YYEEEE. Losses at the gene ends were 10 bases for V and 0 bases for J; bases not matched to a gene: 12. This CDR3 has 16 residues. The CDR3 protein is CALPSGGPYSTDTQYF. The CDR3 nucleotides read TGTGCCTTGCCGAGCGGGGGGCCCTATAGCACAGATACGCAGTATTTT.

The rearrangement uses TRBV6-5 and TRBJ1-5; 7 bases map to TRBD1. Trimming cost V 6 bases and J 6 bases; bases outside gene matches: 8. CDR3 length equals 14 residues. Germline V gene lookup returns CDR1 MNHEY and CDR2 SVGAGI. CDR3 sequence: CASSRQGTGQPQHF. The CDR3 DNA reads TGTGCCAGCAGCAGACAGGGTACAGGTCAGCCCCAGCATTTT.

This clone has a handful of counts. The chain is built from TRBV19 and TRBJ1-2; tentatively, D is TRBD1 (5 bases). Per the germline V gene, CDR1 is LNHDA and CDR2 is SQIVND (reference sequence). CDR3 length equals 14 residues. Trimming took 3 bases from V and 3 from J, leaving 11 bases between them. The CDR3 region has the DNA TGTGCCAGTAGTATTATAGCCAGGGACTATGGCTACACCTTC. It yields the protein CASSIIARDYGYTF.

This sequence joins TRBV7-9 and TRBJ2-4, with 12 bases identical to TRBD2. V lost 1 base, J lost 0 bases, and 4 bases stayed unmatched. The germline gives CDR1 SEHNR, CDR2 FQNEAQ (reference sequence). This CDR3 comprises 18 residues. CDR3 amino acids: CASSLGTSGTLAKNIQYF. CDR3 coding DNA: TGTGCCAGCAGCTTAGGGACTAGCGGGACGCTAGCCAAAAACATTCAGTACTTC.

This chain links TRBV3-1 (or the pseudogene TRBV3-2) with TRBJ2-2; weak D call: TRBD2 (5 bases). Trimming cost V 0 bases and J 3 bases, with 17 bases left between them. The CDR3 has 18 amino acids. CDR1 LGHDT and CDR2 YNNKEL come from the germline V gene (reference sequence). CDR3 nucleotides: TGTGCCAGCAGCCAAGATTCGAGGGCCCAATGGCACACCGGGGAGCTGTTTTTT. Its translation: CASSQDSRAQWHTGELFF.

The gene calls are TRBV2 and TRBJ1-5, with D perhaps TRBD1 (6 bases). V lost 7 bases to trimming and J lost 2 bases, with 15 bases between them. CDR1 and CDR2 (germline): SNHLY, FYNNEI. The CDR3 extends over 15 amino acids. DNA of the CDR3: TGTGCCAGCACCCCTACGAGACAGGGCAATCAGCCCCAGCATTTT. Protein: CASTPTRQGNQPQHF.

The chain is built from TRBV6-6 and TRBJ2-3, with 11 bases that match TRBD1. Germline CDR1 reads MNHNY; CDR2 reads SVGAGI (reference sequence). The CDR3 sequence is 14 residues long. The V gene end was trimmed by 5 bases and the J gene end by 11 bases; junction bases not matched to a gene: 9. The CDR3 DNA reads TGTGCCAGCAGTAGGACAGGGGGCGGGGAGGAGCAGTATTTT. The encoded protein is CASSRTGGGEEQYF.

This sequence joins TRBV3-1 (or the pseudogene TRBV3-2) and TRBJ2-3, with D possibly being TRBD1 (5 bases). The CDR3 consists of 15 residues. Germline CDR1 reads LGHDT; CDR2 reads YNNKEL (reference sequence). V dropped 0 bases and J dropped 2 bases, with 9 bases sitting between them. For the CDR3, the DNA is TGTGCCAGCAGCCAAGAGAACAGGATCACAGATACGCAGTATTTT. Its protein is CASSQENRITDTQYF.

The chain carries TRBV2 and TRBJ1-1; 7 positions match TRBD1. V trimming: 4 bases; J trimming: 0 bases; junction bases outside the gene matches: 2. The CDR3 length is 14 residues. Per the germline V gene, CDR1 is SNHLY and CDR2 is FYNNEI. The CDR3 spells CASSGDRVNTEAFF. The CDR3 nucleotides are TGTGCCAGCAGTGGGGACAGAGTGAACACTGAAGCTTTCTTT.

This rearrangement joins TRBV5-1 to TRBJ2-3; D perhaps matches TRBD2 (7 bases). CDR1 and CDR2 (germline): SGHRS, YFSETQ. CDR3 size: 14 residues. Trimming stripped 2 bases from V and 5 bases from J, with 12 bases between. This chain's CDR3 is CASSLTGGQDTQYF. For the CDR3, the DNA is TGCGCCAGCAGCTTAACGGGGGGACAAGATACGCAGTATTTT.

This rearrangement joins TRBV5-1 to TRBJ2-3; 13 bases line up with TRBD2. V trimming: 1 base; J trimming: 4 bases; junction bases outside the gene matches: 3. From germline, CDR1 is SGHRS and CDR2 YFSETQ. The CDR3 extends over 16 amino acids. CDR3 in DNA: TGCGCCAGCAGCTTGTGGACTAGCGGGGGAGCAGATACGCAGTATTTT. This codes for CASSLWTSGGADTQYF.

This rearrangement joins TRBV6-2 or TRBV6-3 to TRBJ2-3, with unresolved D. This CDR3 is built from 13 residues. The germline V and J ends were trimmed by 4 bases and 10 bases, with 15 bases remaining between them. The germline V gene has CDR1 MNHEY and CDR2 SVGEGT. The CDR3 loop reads CASSWAWNQAQYF. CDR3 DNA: TGTGCCAGCAGTTGGGCGTGGAACCAAGCGCAGTATTTT.

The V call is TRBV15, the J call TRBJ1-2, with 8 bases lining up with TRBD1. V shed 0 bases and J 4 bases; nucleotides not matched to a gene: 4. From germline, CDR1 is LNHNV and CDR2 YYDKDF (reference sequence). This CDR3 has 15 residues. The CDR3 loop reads CATSRDQGTGYGYTF. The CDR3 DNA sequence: TGTGCCACCAGCAGAGATCAGGGGACAGGCTATGGCTACACCTTC.

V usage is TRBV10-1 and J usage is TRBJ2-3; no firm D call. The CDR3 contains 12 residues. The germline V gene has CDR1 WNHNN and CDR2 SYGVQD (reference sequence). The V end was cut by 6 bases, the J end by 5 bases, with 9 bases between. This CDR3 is CASSPSGDTQYF. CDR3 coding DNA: TGCGCCAGCAGCCCTTCCGGAGATACGCAGTATTTT.

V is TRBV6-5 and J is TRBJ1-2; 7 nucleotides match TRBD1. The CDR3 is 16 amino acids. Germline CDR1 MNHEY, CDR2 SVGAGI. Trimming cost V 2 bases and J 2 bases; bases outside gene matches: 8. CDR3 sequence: CASSYPGTALNYGYTF. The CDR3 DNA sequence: TGTGCCAGCAGTTACCCAGGGACAGCGCTGAACTATGGCTACACCTTC.

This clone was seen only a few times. CDR3: CASSDTPYTEAFF. The CDR3 DNA follows: TGTGCCAGCAGTGATACACCATACACTGAAGCTTTCTTT. The genes are TRBV25-1 and TRBJ1-1, with unresolved D. This CDR3 has 13 residues. Trimming removed 3 bases at V and 3 bases at J, with 8 bases between. Germline assignment: CDR1 MGHDK and CDR2 SYGVNS.

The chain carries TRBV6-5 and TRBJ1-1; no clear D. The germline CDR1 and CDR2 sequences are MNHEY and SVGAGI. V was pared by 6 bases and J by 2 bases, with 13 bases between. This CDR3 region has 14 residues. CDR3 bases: TGTGCCAGCAGCCCAGGACGGGGAAACACTGAAGCTTTCTTT. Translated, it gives CASSPGRGNTEAFF.

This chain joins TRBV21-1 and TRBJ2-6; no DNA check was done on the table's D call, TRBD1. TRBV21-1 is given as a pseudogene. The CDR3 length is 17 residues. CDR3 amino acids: CASSNTGVPSGANVLTF. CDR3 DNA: TGTGCCAGCAGCAATACAGGGGTCCCCTCTGGGGCCAACGTCCTGACTTTC.

For the CDR3, the DNA is TGCGCCAGCAGCGTAGGGACTAGCGGGAGGGAGTCTCAGTTCTTC. Amino acids: CASSVGTSGRESQFF. This chain joins TRBV5-1 and TRBJ2-1, with 16 bases identical to TRBD2. Germline V gives CDR1 SGHRS, CDR2 YFSETQ. V gave up 4 bases and J gave up 13 bases; unmatched junction bases: 8. The CDR3 loop spans 15 amino acids.

The CDR3 bases are TGTGCCAGTAGTAGACAAGAGACCGGGGAGCTGTTTTTT. Protein product: CASSRQETGELFF. The rearrangement links TRBV19 to TRBJ2-2; D is undetermined. CDR3 length: 13 residues. V lost 4 bases and J 5 bases, leaving 8 bases between the germline ends. Germline lookup yields CDR1 LNHDA and CDR2 SQIVND (reference sequence).